This T cell receptor beta chain was captured in a study of blood T cell repertoires in COVID-19. Study-level information: Both acute and convalescent COVID-19 samples were obtained from the United States, Italy and Spain. T cells, B-cell-depleted T cells, or PBMCs supplied cDNA or gDNA.

During active infection, Seattle patients enrolled and were then monitored through disease. The CDR3 spans 15 residues. Germline lookup yields CDR1 LNHDA and CDR2 SQIVND (reference sequence). V gave up 5 bases and J gave up 2 bases, with 16 bases separating them. As handled by the study authors: Reference gene primers were amplified, and this amplification served to estimate nucleated cell counts. This table comes from immunoSEQ multiplex PCR, and its TCRdb copy is limited to in-frame clones, with some not included. That table supplies the V and J calls and clone size; D and trimming were determined from the DNA. The sample records 75,000 to 90,000 clones, 90% being singletons.

V gene TRBV19 combines with J gene TRBJ2-7; D is unresolved. The origin of this receptor is a man aged 18 to 30 with COVID-19, enrolled during active disease. Sequencing input: peripheral blood. DNA for the CDR3: TGTGCCAGTAGTGAGTACGCGGCCGTTACCTACGAGCAGTACTTC. Protein sequence: CASSEYAAVTYEQYF.